The clone carrying this TCR beta chain was seen repeatedly, ten times or more. What it binds is not known. This sample is drawn from a study of molecular identifiers for immune sequencing clone quantification. Naive CD8 library inputs spanned about 18,000 to 1,100,000 sorted cells and 10%, 30% or 50% RNA. MiXCR, run by TCRdb on the PCR reads, gives a single entry per CDR3 protein. This sample has nearly 650,000 distinct CDR3 sequences; 25% occur once, and the top ten carry 0.7% to 0.95%. The CDR3 consists of 14 residues. Trimming at V came to 6 bases and at J to 6 bases, leaving 7 bases not matched to a gene. Germline V gives CDR1 SGHDN, CDR2 FVKESK. Study-wide results and caveats: Identical barcode-sharing TCR molecules could lead to underestimated sizes for highly expanded clones.

The sequence was collected from a human donor in good health. Some libraries in this study had Jurkat cell RNA spiked in. J is TRBJ2-2 and V is TRBV14; 7 nucleotides agree with TRBD1. The specimen sequenced was naive CD8+ T cells from blood, with Jurkat cell RNA spiked in. Subset defined: FACS-sorted CD8+CD4-CCR7+CD45RA+ naive T cells. CDR3 nucleotide sequence: TGTGCCAGCAGGTCGACAGGGAGCCCCGGGGAGCTGTTTTTT. Protein: CASRSTGSPGELFF.